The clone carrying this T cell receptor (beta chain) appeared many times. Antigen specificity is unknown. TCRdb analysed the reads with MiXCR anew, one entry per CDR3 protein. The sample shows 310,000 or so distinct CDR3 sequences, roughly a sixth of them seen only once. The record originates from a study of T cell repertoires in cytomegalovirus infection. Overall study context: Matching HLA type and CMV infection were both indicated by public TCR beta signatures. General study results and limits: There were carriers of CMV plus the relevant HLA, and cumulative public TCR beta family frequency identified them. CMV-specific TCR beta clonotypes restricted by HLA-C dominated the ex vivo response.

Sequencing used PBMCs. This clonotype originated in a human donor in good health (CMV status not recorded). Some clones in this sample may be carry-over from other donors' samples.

The CDR3 coding sequence is TGTGCCAGCAGCTCCCGTAGCGGGGGGGAGACCCAGTACTTC. It is translated as CASSSRSGGETQYF. The chain recombines TRBV7-2 with TRBJ2-5, with 10 bases identical to TRBD2. Germline lookup yields CDR1 SGHTA and CDR2 FQGNSA. CDR3 length equals 14 residues. After removal of 4 bases from V and 5 bases from J, the junction contained 4 bases not matched to a gene.